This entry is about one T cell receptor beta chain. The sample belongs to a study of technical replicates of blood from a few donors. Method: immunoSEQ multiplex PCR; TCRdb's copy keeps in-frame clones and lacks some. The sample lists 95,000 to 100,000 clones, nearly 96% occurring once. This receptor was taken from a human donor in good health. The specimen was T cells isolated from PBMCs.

The CDR3 protein is CSVTLRPGELFF. Here the CDR3 DNA reads TGCAGCGTTACCCTACGTCCCGGGGAGCTGTTTTTT. The chain joins TRBV29-1 to TRBJ2-2; D gene uncertain. The V and J ends lost 5 bases and 6 bases respectively, with 10 bases between them. The CDR3 consists of 12 residues. The germline V gene encodes CDR1 SQVTM and CDR2 ANQGSEA.